A single sample gave rise to the 12 T cell receptor beta chains below, sequenced in a study of shared clonotypes between healthy human individuals. This table comes from immunoSEQ multiplex PCR, and its TCRdb copy is limited to in-frame clones, with some not included. The table has some 550,000 clones, roughly 97% seen once; the top ten hold approximately 0.057%. The sequenced sample was naive CD4+ T cells sorted from blood. Stated subset: CD45RA+ positively selected. The receptors here all came from a woman aged 25-40 years in good health.

The chain combines TRBV15 with TRBJ2-1, with 9 bases matching TRBD2. V was clipped by 1 base and J by 7 bases; unmatched bases: 8. CDR1 is LNHNV and CDR2 is YYDKDF in the germline V gene (reference sequence). The CDR3 length is 16 residues. CDR3 bases: TGTGCCACCAGCAGAGGTGGTAGCGGGAGTGGGAATGAGCAGTTCTTC. Its protein is CATSRGGSGSGNEQFF.

For this clone: The sample carries other DNA sequences with the same CDR3. This rearrangement joins TRBV28 to TRBJ1-2; D remains ambiguous. In germline, CDR1 is MDHEN, CDR2 SYDVKM. This CDR3 comprises 11 residues. The V end lost 5 bases, the J end lost 1 base, and 2 bases lay between the germline ends. CDR3 DNA sequence: TGTGCCAGCAGTCTTAACTATGGCTACACCTTC. This sequence encodes CASSLNYGYTF.

The V call is TRBV18, the J call TRBJ1-1, with D uncertain. This CDR3 comprises 14 residues. Trimming stripped 3 bases from V and 1 base from J, with 9 bases between. Germline CDR1 reads KGHSH; CDR2 reads LQKENI. The CDR3 bases are TGTGCCAGCTCACCTAAAGGGAAGAACACTGAAGCTTTCTTT. Translating it yields CASSPKGKNTEAFF.

The chain is built from TRBV7-9 and TRBJ2-2; 10 bases map to TRBD2. V dropped 5 bases and J dropped 7; count of bases not matched to a gene: 10. The CDR3 has 16 residues. The germline CDR1 and CDR2 sequences are SEHNR and FQNEAQ (reference sequence). The CDR3 region is CASSAPSGSSGGELFF. The CDR3 DNA reads as TGTGCCAGCAGCGCCCCTAGCGGGAGTAGCGGCGGGGAGCTGTTTTTT.

This chain uses TRBV7-9 with TRBJ2-2; 10 bases fit TRBD2. The trim removed 5 bases at V and 1 base at J, leaving 4 bases unmatched. Per the germline V gene, CDR1 is SEHNR and CDR2 is FQNEAQ (reference sequence). The CDR3 extends over 16 amino acids. This chain's CDR3 is CASSPRTSGNTGELFF. For the CDR3, the DNA is TGTGCCAGCAGCCCCCGGACTAGCGGGAACACCGGGGAGCTGTTTTTT.

The chain links TRBV5-1 to TRBJ1-2; 9 bases are a match to TRBD1. The CDR3 sequence is 14 residues long. The V gene end was trimmed by 0 bases and the J gene end by 8 bases; junction bases not matched to a gene: 5. Germline V lookup: CDR1 SGHRS, CDR2 YFSETQ. The CDR3 sequence: CASSLGDREGGYTF. As DNA, the CDR3 is TGCGCCAGCAGCTTGGGGGACAGGGAAGGAGGCTACACCTTC.

V usage is TRBV4-1 and J usage is TRBJ2-1; no clear D gene. Germline CDR1 and CDR2: MGHRA and YSYEKL. V was shortened by 0 bases and J by 4 bases, with 4 bases between the two germline ends. The CDR3 is 13 residues long. CDR3 sequence reads: CASSQEAYNEQFF. The CDR3, as DNA: TGCGCCAGCAGCCAAGAGGCATACAATGAGCAGTTCTTC.

The gene calls are TRBV15 and TRBJ1-4; TRBD1 might be the D (6 bases). Germline assignment: CDR1 LNHNV and CDR2 YYDKDF (reference sequence). The CDR3 totals 15 residues. Trimming took 5 bases from V and 2 from J, leaving 12 bases between them. The CDR3 bases are TGTGCCACCAGCGCCCAGGGGTCGACTAATGAAAAACTGTTTTTT. It specifies CATSAQGSTNEKLFF.

CDR3 sequence (DNA): TGCGCCAGCAGCTTTCCTGGGGGGTACAATGAGCAGTTCTTC. Translation: CASSFPGGYNEQFF. This chain connects TRBV5-1 to TRBJ2-1, with D perhaps matching TRBD2 (6 bases). Trimming removed 2 bases at V and 4 bases at J, with 10 bases between. The CDR3 has 14 amino acids. CDR1 and CDR2 (germline): SGHRS, YFSETQ.

The chain employs TRBV4-1 and TRBJ1-2; 9 bases are a match to TRBD1. Germline loops: CDR1 MGHRA, CDR2 YSYEKL. CDR3 length equals 13 residues. After removal of 1 base from V and 8 bases from J, the junction contained 2 bases not matched to a gene. The CDR3 region is CASSQVTGGGYTF. CDR3 nucleotide sequence: TGCGCCAGCAGCCAAGTGACAGGGGGAGGCTACACCTTC.

The genes are TRBV2 and TRBJ2-1, with 11 bases fitting TRBD2. Looked up from germline, CDR1 is SNHLY and CDR2 is FYNNEI. The V segment lost 2 bases and the J segment 9 bases; nucleotides outside the gene matches: 3. This CDR3 has 14 residues. This chain's CDR3 is CASSERLAGGEQFF. The DNA of the CDR3 is TGTGCCAGCAGTGAACGCCTAGCGGGAGGTGAGCAGTTCTTC. Drawing the rest from reference TRBV2 and TRBJ2-1, the complete variable domain is EPEVTQTPSHQVTQMGQEVILRCVPISNHLYFYWYRQILGQKVEFLVSFYNNEISEKSEIFDDQFSVERPDGSNFTLKIRSTKLEDSAMYFCASSERLAGGEQFFGPGTRLTVL.

The chain carries TRBV10-3 and TRBJ1-2; D might be TRBD1 (5 bases). The CDR3 consists of 17 residues. The germline V gene has CDR1 ENHRY and CDR2 SYGVKD. Trimming removed 3 bases at V and 4 bases at J, with 21 bases between. The CDR3 DNA reads as TGTGCCATCAGTGAACCCAATTCAGGGAGGAGTACCTATGGCTACACCTTC. This codes for CAISEPNSGRSTYGYTF.